These 30 T cell receptor beta chains were all obtained from the same sample, sequenced in a study of human CD8 memory T cell subsets. The TCR beta sequencing libraries came from UMI-labeled 5' RACE. TCRdb re-analyzed the 5' RACE reads; it lists each CDR3 protein once, without DNA. The sample totals 4,200 or so distinct CDR3 sequences. Sequenced input: CD8+ effector memory T cells (TEM) sorted from PBMCs. Subset of the sample: effector memory CD8 T cells, CCR7- CD45RO+ CD95+. The receptors derive from a human donor in good health.

The chain recombines TRBV11-3 with TRBJ1-1. CDR1 SGHNT and CDR2 YENEEA come from the germline V gene. The length of the CDR3 is 12 residues. CDR3 residues: CASSSVGTEAFF.

The CDR3 sequence is CSVHNPLFRDRGPYGYTF. This chain joins TRBV29-1 and TRBJ1-2; TCRdb proposes TRBD1, but this gene call is untestable without DNA. The length of the CDR3 is 18 residues. Germline loops: CDR1 SQVTM, CDR2 ANQGSEA.

The chain joins TRBV5-6 to TRBJ2-2; TCRdb outputs TRBD1, but without DNA this stays unchecked. The CDR3 extends over 15 amino acids. Germline loops: CDR1 SGHDT, CDR2 YYEEEE. This chain's CDR3 is CASSSRTPSPGELFF.

This clonotype is medium-sized by frequency. The chain joins TRBV4-2 to TRBJ2-3. Germline V gene sequence: CDR1 LGHNA, CDR2 YNFKEQ. This CDR3 comprises 14 residues. This CDR3 reads CASSANIGPDTQYF.

The CDR3 region is CAISESGTGHNEQFF. The chain employs TRBV10-3 and TRBJ2-1; the D call from TCRdb, TRBD1, cannot be confirmed without DNA. The CDR3 totals 15 residues. Germline lookup yields CDR1 ENHRY and CDR2 SYGVKD.

This clonotype shows up as medium-sized (0.01 to 0.1%) by frequency. The chain is built from TRBV4-1 and TRBJ1-1; TCRdb reports TRBD1, a call that lacks DNA to check it against. The CDR3 spans 14 residues. CDR1 MGHRA and CDR2 YSYEKL come from the germline V gene. CDR3 sequence: CASSQEGQHTEAFF.

The chain is built from TRBV19 and TRBJ1-1. Looked up from germline, CDR1 is LNHDA and CDR2 is SQIVND (reference sequence). The CDR3 totals 12 residues. CDR3 in amino acids: CASSSRGLGAFF.

The V gene is TRBV6-1, the J gene TRBJ2-1; TCRdb outputs TRBD2, but without DNA this stays unchecked. Germline V gene lookup returns CDR1 MNHNS and CDR2 SASEGT. The CDR3 runs to 15 residues. CDR3 protein: CASSEGTSGSNEQFF.

This sequence joins TRBV15 and TRBJ2-1; absent DNA, TCRdb's TRBD2 call cannot be checked. Germline V CDR1 and CDR2: LNHNV, YYDKDF (reference sequence). The CDR3 runs 15 residues. This CDR3 is CATSREGGLGDEQFF.

This sequence joins TRBV7-9 and TRBJ2-3. Germline CDR1 SEHNR, CDR2 FQNEAQ (reference sequence). There are 12 residues in the CDR3. The chain's CDR3 is CASSIMGDTQYF.

The CDR3 sequence: CASSLVAGANYGYTF. The rearrangement links TRBV5-6 to TRBJ1-2. Germline assignment: CDR1 SGHDT and CDR2 YYEEEE. CDR3 size: 15 residues.

This sequence joins TRBV7-9 and TRBJ1-5. The CDR3 covers 15 residues. The germline V gene has CDR1 SEHNR and CDR2 FQNEAQ (reference sequence). CDR3: CASSLGPGGNQPQHF.

The V gene is TRBV9, the J gene TRBJ1-1. The CDR3 extends over 13 amino acids. The germline gives CDR1 SGDLS, CDR2 YYNGEE. CDR3 sequence: CASSVAGFTEAFF.

The V call is TRBV7-9, the J call TRBJ2-1. Germline CDR1 is SEHNR and CDR2 is FQNEAQ (reference sequence). CDR3 length equals 15 residues. The CDR3 sequence: CASSPAFGVGNEQFF.

The chain uses TRBV7-2 and TRBJ2-1; TCRdb's D call, TRBD2, is unchecked because there is no DNA. Germline CDR1 reads SGHTA; CDR2 reads FQGNSA. This CDR3 has 15 amino acids. CDR3 in amino acids: CASSSGLPSYNEQFF.

The chain uses TRBV27 and TRBJ1-4. The length of the CDR3 is 13 residues. Germline values: CDR1 MNHEY, CDR2 SMNVEV (reference sequence). CDR3 loop: CASSFTTNEKLFF. The complete variable domain, with remaining parts taken from reference TRBV27 and TRBJ1-4, reads EAQVTQNPRYLITVTGKKLTVTCSQNMNHEYMSWYRQDPGLGLRQIYYSMNVEVTDKGDVPEGYKVSRKEKRNFPLILESPSPNQTSLYFCASSFTTNEKLFFGSGTQLSVL.

According to its frequency, this clonotype is medium-sized. The rearrangement links TRBV19 to TRBJ2-1; the D call of TRBD1 rests on TCRdb alone, since no DNA is present to check it. CDR3 size: 14 residues. The germline gives CDR1 LNHDA, CDR2 SQIVND (reference sequence). The CDR3 here is CASSPGQGLNEQFF.

This chain links TRBV30 with TRBJ2-1; TCRdb calls TRBD2, which cannot be checked without DNA. The CDR3 has 16 amino acids. Germline CDR1 reads GTSNPN; CDR2 reads SVGIG (reference sequence). CDR3 loop: CACPIQTSGDYNEQFF.

V is TRBV7-9 and J is TRBJ2-1; TCRdb's D call, TRBD1, is unchecked because there is no DNA. Germline loops: CDR1 SEHNR, CDR2 FQNEAQ (reference sequence). CDR3 length equals 15 residues. CDR3 region: CASSLGGGFYNEQFF.

This CDR3 reads CASSHGIRLNTEAFF. The chain employs TRBV14 and TRBJ1-1. The CDR3 has 15 amino acids. Germline V CDR1 and CDR2: SGHDN, FVKESK.

The rearrangement links TRBV20-1 to TRBJ2-3; the TCRdb call, TRBD1, lacks DNA for checking. This CDR3 has 15 residues. Per germline, CDR1 DFQATT and CDR2 SNEGSKA (reference sequence). CDR3 sequence reads: CSAPAGQGDVNTQYF.

V is TRBV7-9 and J is TRBJ2-5; TCRdb's D call of TRBD2 is untestable without DNA. Germline values: CDR1 SEHNR, CDR2 FQNEAQ (reference sequence). The CDR3 totals 15 residues. The CDR3: CASSSGLAGAETQYF.

The V gene is TRBV15, the J gene TRBJ1-1. CDR1 and CDR2 (germline): LNHNV, YYDKDF (reference sequence). The length of the CDR3 is 16 residues. The CDR3 protein is CATSRVPGLRDTEAFF.

This clonotype is identified as medium-sized from frequency. The J gene is TRBJ1-1, the V gene TRBV12-3 or TRBV12-4. The CDR3 is 14 amino acids. Here the CDR3 reads CASSFVYGGTEAFF.

J is TRBJ2-1 and V is TRBV11-2; no DNA is available, so the TRBD1 call from TCRdb remains unchecked. CDR1 is SGHAT and CDR2 is FQNNGV in the germline V gene. The CDR3 has 17 amino acids. The chain's CDR3 is CASSFYPGQEAYNEQFF.

V usage is TRBV3-1 and J usage is TRBJ1-5. The CDR3 totals 17 residues. Per the germline V gene, CDR1 is LGHDT and CDR2 is YNNKEL (reference sequence). The CDR3 region is CASSQDGPGDSNQPQHF. Together with reference TRBV3-1 and TRBJ1-5, the CDR3 gives the full variable domain: DTAVSQTPKYLVTQMGNDKSIKCEQNLGHDTMYWYKQDSKKFLKIMFSYNNKELIINETVPNRFSPKSPDKAHLNLHINSLELGDSAVYFCASSQDGPGDSNQPQHFGDGTRLSIL.

CDR3 in amino acids: CASSTGQGGSSPLHF. The chain is built from TRBV6-6 and TRBJ1-6; there is no DNA to check the TCRdb D call of TRBD1. Germline V gives CDR1 MNHNY, CDR2 SVGAGI (reference sequence). This CDR3 contains 15 residues.

The rearrangement links TRBV4-1 to TRBJ1-6. CDR3 size: 15 residues. Germline V gives CDR1 MGHRA, CDR2 YSYEKL. Here the CDR3 reads CASSQDDGFNSPLHF.

The chain employs TRBV18 and TRBJ2-3. The CDR3 is 16 amino acids. Germline values: CDR1 KGHSH, CDR2 LQKENI. CDR3 amino acids: CASSPEVQTSTDTQYF.

The chain joins TRBV4-3 to TRBJ1-6. The CDR3 has 16 residues. Germline loops: CDR1 LGHNA, CDR2 YSLEER. The CDR3: CASSHDSSSYNSPLHF.